This is a list of T cell receptor beta chains from one sample in a study of response to subunit inactivated influenza vaccine. TCRdb reprocessed the RT-PCR reads with MiXCR, giving one entry per CDR3 protein. The table lists roughly 700,000 distinct CDR3 sequences, about a sixth of them singletons. This sample comprised PBMCs from blood, obtained 12 days after vaccination. Source of these receptors: a man in his fifties or sixties who received an inactivated influenza vaccine. CDR3s leave out the opening cysteine and the closing phenylalanine or tryptophan. D genes are given only for firm matches.

v_gene	d_gene	j_gene	CDR3aa
TRBV14	TRBD1	TRBJ1-1	ASSQDSGQGTTEAF
TRBV7-9	.	TRBJ2-7	ASSLVESGGQY
TRBV7-8	TRBD2	TRBJ2-3	ASSFIAGSTDTQY
TRBV3-1	TRBD2	TRBJ2-1	ASRQFSGGAGNEQF
TRBV24-1	TRBD2	TRBJ2-1	ATSVAGGSYNEQF
TRBV29-1	TRBD1	TRBJ2-7	SVRDRGRLEQY
TRBV10-3	TRBD1	TRBJ2-7	AISPTGGGEQY
TRBV28	TRBD2	TRBJ2-3	ASSRQGGVLTDTQY
TRBV4-3	TRBD2	TRBJ2-2	ASSQHGLAGASNRELF
TRBV7-2	TRBD2	TRBJ2-3	ASSFLGLAGTTDTQY
TRBV9	.	TRBJ2-2	ASSVSRAGELF
TRBV7-2	.	TRBJ2-3	ASSLISGITDTQY
TRBV6-5	TRBD1	TRBJ2-7	ASSYSWTGGRDEQY
TRBV3-1	.	TRBJ2-2	ASRQGTTNTGELF
TRBV6-2/TRBV6-3	.	TRBJ1-3	ASRKTESSGNTIY
TRBV19	TRBD1	TRBJ2-3	ASRPKHRGAQY
TRBV29-1	.	TRBJ2-2	SVKGQQGTGELF
TRBV27	.	TRBJ2-5	ASSLSGAGETQY
TRBV20-1	.	TRBJ1-6	SVEERGDYNSPLH
TRBV20-1	TRBD2	TRBJ2-7	SQGGRLAGAYEQY
TRBV6-1	.	TRBJ1-5	ASSELVGFNQPQH
TRBV12-3/TRBV12-4	TRBD2	TRBJ2-3	ASSTLAAITDTQY
TRBV5-6	TRBD2	TRBJ2-5	ASSPGWASGIRQETQY
TRBV7-6	.	TRBJ2-1	ASSLAQPQLAYNEQF
TRBV5-1	TRBD1	TRBJ2-2	ASSRDRGRGGELF
TRBV19	.	TRBJ1-2	ASSIETLLPIGYT
TRBV20-1	TRBD2	TRBJ2-7	SAREGSGGFSYEQY
TRBV24-1	.	TRBJ2-7	ATSDGDGSSYEQY
TRBV12-3/TRBV12-4	TRBD2	TRBJ2-5	ASSFGRGSLTQY
TRBV20-1	.	TRBJ2-5	SASVRGASETQY
TRBV30	.	TRBJ2-5	AWSVGETQY